This T cell receptor beta chain was captured in a study of blood T cell repertoires in COVID-19. Overall study: The study drew acute and convalescent COVID-19 samples from the United States, Italy and Spain. In each case, the material was cDNA or gDNA derived from T cells, B-cell-depleted T cells, or PBMCs.

Authors' processing steps: Reference gene primer amplification in the assay estimated nucleated cell counts. Only in-frame clones appear in the TCRdb table, and some are missing; sequencing was by immunoSEQ multiplex PCR. That table furnishes V, J and clone size, whereas the DNA furnished D and trimming. This repertoire shows 90,000 or so clones, about 87% found once; its top ten account for roughly 17%. The CDR3 length is 14 residues. J gave up 3 bases and V 6 bases, and 6 bases lay outside the gene matches. CDR1 SQVTM and CDR2 ANQGSEA come from the germline V gene. The sample consisted of peripheral blood. The chain recombines TRBV29-1 with TRBJ2-5, with 11 bases aligning to TRBD2. This sequence was found in a human donor in a cohort sampled during active COVID-19. The CDR3 is CSVRMTSGKETQYF. In nucleotides, the CDR3 is TGCAGCGTAAGAATGACTAGCGGGAAAGAGACCCAGTACTTC.